The next 12 T cell receptor beta chains were all read from a single sample in a study of blood T cell repertoires in COVID-19. TCRdb's copy holds only in-frame clones and misses some; the assay was immunoSEQ multiplex PCR. This repertoire shows just over 80,000 clones, around 80% found once; its top ten account for 15% to 20%. The sample was peripheral blood. These receptors were taken from a woman of 80 years or more with active or convalescent COVID-19.

V is TRBV7-2 and J is TRBJ2-1, with unresolved D. Germline V gene data show CDR1 as SGHTA and CDR2 as FQGNSA. CDR3 length: 15 amino acids. V was cut by 6 bases and J by 0 bases, with 12 bases left in between. The CDR3 DNA sequence: TGTGCCAGCAGAGGAGCTGTGAGCTCCTACAATGAGCAGTTCTTC. Translated: CASRGAVSSYNEQFF.

This clone was observed many times. CDR3 amino acids: CASSKEPEGEKLFF. In DNA, the CDR3 is TGTGCCAGTAGTAAGGAACCAGAGGGTGAAAAACTGTTTTTT. The rearrangement joins TRBV19 to TRBJ1-4; unclear D gene. Germline CDR1 is LNHDA and CDR2 is SQIVND (reference sequence). The V end was cut by 4 bases, the J end by 7 bases, with 13 bases between. The CDR3 sequence is 14 residues long.

The genes are TRBV30 and TRBJ1-5; D perhaps matches TRBD1 (6 bases). Trimming removed 2 bases at V and 3 bases at J, with 8 bases between. Germline lookup yields CDR1 GTSNPN and CDR2 SVGIG (reference sequence). The CDR3 loop spans 13 amino acids. In DNA, the CDR3 is TGTGCCTGGAGTAGACAGGACAATCAGCCCCAGCATTTT. Its translation is CAWSRQDNQPQHF.

The chain combines TRBV7-2 with TRBJ1-2, with 9 bases lining up with TRBD1. CDR3 length: 14 amino acids. V shed 4 bases and J 5 bases; nucleotides not matched to a gene: 5. Germline CDR1 SGHTA, CDR2 FQGNSA. In DNA form, the CDR3 reads TGTGCCAGCAGCTCTCCGGGACAGGGTTATGGCTACACCTTC. Protein: CASSSPGQGYGYTF. The full variable domain, its missing parts supplied by reference TRBV7-2 and TRBJ1-2, is GAGVSQSPSNKVTEKGKDVELRCDPISGHTALYWYRQSLGQGLEFLIYFQGNSAPDKSGLPSDRFSAERTGGSVSTLTIQRTQQEDSAVYLCASSSPGQGYGYTFGSGTRLTVV.

As DNA, the CDR3 is TGTGCCAGCAGTTCGGAGAACCTCAGGCCCCAGCATTTT. It translates to CASSSENLRPQHF. The rearrangement joins TRBV6-2 or TRBV6-3 to TRBJ1-5, with D unclear. The V gene lost 4 bases and the J gene lost 9 bases, with 13 bases spanning the gap. The germline V gene has CDR1 MNHEY and CDR2 SVGEGT. The CDR3 has 13 residues.

By share, this clone counts as medium-sized. The chain recombines TRBV27 with TRBJ2-7, with 11 bases matching TRBD2. After removal of 1 base from V and 1 base from J, the junction contained 12 bases not matched to a gene. CDR3 length: 19 amino acids. CDR1 and CDR2 from the germline V gene are MNHEY and SMNVEV (reference sequence). The CDR3 is CASSLWASGGSSPSYEQYF. The CDR3 region has the DNA TGTGCCAGCAGTTTATGGGCTAGCGGGGGGTCGTCTCCTTCCTACGAGCAGTACTTC.

This clone was seen only once. V usage is TRBV28 and J usage is TRBJ1-5; tentatively, D is TRBD1 (5 bases). Germline lookup yields CDR1 MDHEN and CDR2 SYDVKM. The CDR3 runs to 14 residues. V was trimmed by 8 bases and J by 6 bases, leaving 17 bases between them. CDR3 amino acids: CASHSRGSLQPQHF. The CDR3, as DNA: TGTGCCAGCCACTCCCGGGGGTCCCTTCAGCCCCAGCATTTT.

This clone has a handful of counts. The chain is built from TRBV29-1 and TRBJ1-2; no definite D call. V was pared by 3 bases and J by 6 bases, with 5 bases between. The CDR3 has 10 residues. Germline-derived CDR1 and CDR2 are SQVTM and ANQGSEA. The chain's CDR3 is CSVDSDGYTF. CDR3 nucleotide sequence: TGCAGCGTTGATTCCGATGGCTACACCTTC.

The chain carries TRBV27 and TRBJ1-5, with TRBD1 matching over 9 bases. This CDR3 contains 15 residues. The V gene's germline CDR1 is MNHEY and CDR2 SMNVEV (reference sequence). J gave up 6 bases and V 6 bases, and 9 bases lay outside the gene matches. This CDR3 reads CASRGGQGVCQPQHF. CDR3 nucleotides: TGTGCCAGCAGGGGGGGACAGGGTGTATGTCAGCCCCAGCATTTT.

The chain links TRBV29-1 to TRBJ1-2, with TRBD1 matching 9 bases. CDR3 length: 12 amino acids. V lost 5 bases and J lost 4; bases outside the gene matches: 2. Germline V CDR1 and CDR2: SQVTM, ANQGSEA. The DNA of the CDR3 is TGCAGCGTTAGACAGGGGGTCTATGGCTACACCTTC. This translates into CSVRQGVYGYTF.

This chain uses TRBV7-2 with TRBJ1-6; maybe TRBD1 (5 bases). The CDR3 spans 15 residues. V lost 4 bases and J 7 bases, leaving 14 bases between the germline ends. CDR1 is SGHTA and CDR2 is FQGNSA in the germline V gene. CDR3 residues: CASSSGTYKNSPLHF. CDR3 DNA: TGTGCCAGCAGCTCCGGGACTTACAAAAATTCACCCCTCCACTTT. The full variable domain, rest sourced from reference TRBV7-2 and TRBJ1-6, is GAGVSQSPSNKVTEKGKDVELRCDPISGHTALYWYRQSLGQGLEFLIYFQGNSAPDKSGLPSDRFSAERTGGSVSTLTIQRTQQEDSAVYLCASSSGTYKNSPLHFGNGTRLTVT.

The gene calls are TRBV7-8 and TRBJ1-4; no reliable D call. Trimming left V 1 base short and J 6 bases short, with 9 bases between. The CDR3 spans 14 residues. Germline V gene lookup returns CDR1 SGHVS and CDR2 FQNEAQ. DNA for the CDR3: TGTGCCAGCAGCTTAGACGGAGGCGATGAAAAACTGTTTTTT. Translated: CASSLDGGDEKLFF.